This T cell receptor beta chain derives from a study of identical twins. Overall study results and limits: Cross-sectional statistical analysis, not tracking of the same donors, underpinned the conclusions. Insertions ran lower in abundant cord blood beta clonotypes, though not in memory repertoires.

The authors used template switching to add a universal primer site and gave cDNA unique molecular identifiers. TCRdb itself ran the 5' RACE reads through MiXCR, one entry per CDR3 protein. The sample lists 1.5 million to 2 million distinct CDR3 sequences; less than 40% were seen once. The CDR3 runs to 15 residues. Trimming removed 4 bases from V and 3 bases from J; junction bases left unmatched: 8. Germline values: CDR1 SGHRS, CDR2 YFSETQ. Only healthy Caucasians were included as donors. Details on this clonotype: As yet, its antigen is unknown.

Sequences were obtained from cord blood. The chain employs TRBV5-1 and TRBJ2-7; 9 bases fit TRBD2. The TCR originated in a newborn girl in good health. The CDR3 DNA follows: TGCGCCAGCAGCCCGTTTGGCGGGGGGGACTACGAGCAGTACTTC. This sequence encodes CASSPFGGGDYEQYF.